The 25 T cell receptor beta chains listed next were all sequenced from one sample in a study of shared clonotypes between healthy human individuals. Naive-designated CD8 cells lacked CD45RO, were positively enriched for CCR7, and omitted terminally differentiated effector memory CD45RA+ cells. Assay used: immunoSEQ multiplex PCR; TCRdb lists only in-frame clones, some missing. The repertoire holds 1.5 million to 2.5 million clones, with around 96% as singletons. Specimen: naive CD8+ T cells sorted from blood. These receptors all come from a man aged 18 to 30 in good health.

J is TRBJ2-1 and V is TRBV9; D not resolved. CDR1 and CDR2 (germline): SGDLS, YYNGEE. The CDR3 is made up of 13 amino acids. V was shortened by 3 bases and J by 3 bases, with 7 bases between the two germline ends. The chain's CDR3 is CASSAHIYNEQFF. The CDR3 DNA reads TGTGCCAGCAGCGCCCATATCTACAATGAGCAGTTCTTC.

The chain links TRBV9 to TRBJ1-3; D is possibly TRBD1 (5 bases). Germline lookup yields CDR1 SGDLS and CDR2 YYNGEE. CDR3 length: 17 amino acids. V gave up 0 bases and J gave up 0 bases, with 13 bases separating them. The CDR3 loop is CASSVEALRGSGNTIYF. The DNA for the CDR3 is TGTGCCAGCAGCGTAGAGGCCTTGAGGGGCTCTGGAAACACCATATATTTT.

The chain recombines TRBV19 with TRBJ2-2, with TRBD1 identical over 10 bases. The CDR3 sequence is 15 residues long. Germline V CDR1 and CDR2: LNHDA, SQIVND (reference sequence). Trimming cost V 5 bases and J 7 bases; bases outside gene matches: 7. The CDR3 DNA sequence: TGTGCCAGTAGTCTCTCCGGACAGGGGGTCGGGGAGCTGTTTTTT. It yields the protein CASSLSGQGVGELFF.

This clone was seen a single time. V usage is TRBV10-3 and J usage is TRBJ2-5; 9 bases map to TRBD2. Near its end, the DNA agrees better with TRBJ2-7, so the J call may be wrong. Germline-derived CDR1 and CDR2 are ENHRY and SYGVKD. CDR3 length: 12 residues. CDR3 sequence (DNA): TGTGCCACGACTAGCGGCTCCTACGAGCAGTACTTC. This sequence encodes CATTSGSYEQYF.

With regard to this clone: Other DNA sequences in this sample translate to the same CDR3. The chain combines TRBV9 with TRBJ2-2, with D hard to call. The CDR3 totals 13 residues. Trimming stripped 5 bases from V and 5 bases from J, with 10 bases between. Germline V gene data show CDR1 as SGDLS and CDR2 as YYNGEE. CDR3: CASSALETGELFF. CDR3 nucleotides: TGTGCCAGCAGTGCCTTGGAGACCGGGGAGCTGTTTTTT.

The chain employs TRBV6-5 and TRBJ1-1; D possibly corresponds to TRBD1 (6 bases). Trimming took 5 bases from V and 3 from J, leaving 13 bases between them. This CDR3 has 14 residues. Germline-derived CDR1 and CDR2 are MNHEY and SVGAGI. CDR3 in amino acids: CASSHQGWDTEAFF. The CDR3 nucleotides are TGTGCCAGCAGTCATCAGGGGTGGGACACTGAAGCTTTCTTT.

The CDR3 here is CASSLVPAGNYGYTF. The CDR3, as DNA: TGTGCCAGCAGTTTAGTCCCGGCGGGGAACTATGGCTACACCTTC. The chain uses TRBV27 and TRBJ1-2, with D unresolved. Trimming removed 2 bases at V and 2 bases at J, with 12 bases between. CDR3 length equals 15 residues. Germline loops: CDR1 MNHEY, CDR2 SMNVEV (reference sequence).

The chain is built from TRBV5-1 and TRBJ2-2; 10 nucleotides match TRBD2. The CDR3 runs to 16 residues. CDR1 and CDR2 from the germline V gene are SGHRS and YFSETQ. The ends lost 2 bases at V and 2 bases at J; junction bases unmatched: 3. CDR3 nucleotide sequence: TGCGCCAGCAGCTTTAAACTAGCGGGAAACACCGGGGAGCTGTTTTTT. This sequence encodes CASSFKLAGNTGELFF.

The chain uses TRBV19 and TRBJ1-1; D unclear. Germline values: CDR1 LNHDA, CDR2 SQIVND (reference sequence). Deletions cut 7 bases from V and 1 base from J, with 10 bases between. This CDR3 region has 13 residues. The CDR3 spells CASKRQGNTEAFF. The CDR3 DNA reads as TGTGCCAGTAAAAGACAAGGGAACACTGAAGCTTTCTTT.

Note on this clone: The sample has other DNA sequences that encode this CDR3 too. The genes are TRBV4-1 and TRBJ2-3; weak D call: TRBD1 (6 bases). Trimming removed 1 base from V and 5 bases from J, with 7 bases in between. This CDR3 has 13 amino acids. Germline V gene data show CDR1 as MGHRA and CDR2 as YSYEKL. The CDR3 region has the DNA TGCGCCAGCAGCCAAGTACAGGGAGATACGCAGTATTTT. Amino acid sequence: CASSQVQGDTQYF.

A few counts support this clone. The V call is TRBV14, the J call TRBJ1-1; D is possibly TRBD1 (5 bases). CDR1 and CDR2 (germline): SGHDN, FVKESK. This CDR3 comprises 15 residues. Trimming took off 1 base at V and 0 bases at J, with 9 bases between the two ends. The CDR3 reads CASSQARGVNTEAFF. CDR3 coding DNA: TGTGCCAGCAGCCAAGCTCGGGGGGTGAACACTGAAGCTTTCTTT.

Written as DNA, the CDR3 is TGTGCCAGCAGCGTAGAAGGGATGAAGCCTATTAACTATGGCTACACCTTC. It yields the protein CASSVEGMKPINYGYTF. The chain joins TRBV9 to TRBJ1-2; unclear D gene. Germline lookup yields CDR1 SGDLS and CDR2 YYNGEE. This CDR3 comprises 17 residues. Deletions cut 0 bases from V and 1 base from J, with 16 bases between.

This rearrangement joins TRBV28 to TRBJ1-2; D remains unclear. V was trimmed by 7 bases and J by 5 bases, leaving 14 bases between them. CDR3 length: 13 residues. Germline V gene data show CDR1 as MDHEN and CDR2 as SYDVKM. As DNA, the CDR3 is TGTGCCAGCACCCCCCGACCATCGTATGGCTACACCTTC. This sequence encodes CASTPRPSYGYTF.

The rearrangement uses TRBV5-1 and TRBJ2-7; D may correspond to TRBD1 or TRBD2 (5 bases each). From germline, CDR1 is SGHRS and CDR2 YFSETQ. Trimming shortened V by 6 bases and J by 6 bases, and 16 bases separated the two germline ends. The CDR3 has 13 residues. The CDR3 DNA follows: TGCGCCAGCAAAGGGACGGGCTCGGTCGAGCAGTACTTC. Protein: CASKGTGSVEQYF. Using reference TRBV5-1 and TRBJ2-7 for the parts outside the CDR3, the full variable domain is KAGVTQTPRYLIKTRGQQVTLSCSPISGHRSVSWYQQTPGQGLQFLFEYFSETQRNKGNFPGRFSGRQFSNSRSEMNVSTLELGDSALYLCASKGTGSVEQYFGPGTRLTVT.

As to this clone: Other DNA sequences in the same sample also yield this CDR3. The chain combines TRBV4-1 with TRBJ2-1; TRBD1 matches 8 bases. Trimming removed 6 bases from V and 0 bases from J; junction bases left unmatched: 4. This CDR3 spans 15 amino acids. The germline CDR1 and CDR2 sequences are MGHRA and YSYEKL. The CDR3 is CASSQTGGSYNEQFF. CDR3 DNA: TGCGCCAGCAGTCAAACAGGGGGCTCCTACAATGAGCAGTTCTTC.

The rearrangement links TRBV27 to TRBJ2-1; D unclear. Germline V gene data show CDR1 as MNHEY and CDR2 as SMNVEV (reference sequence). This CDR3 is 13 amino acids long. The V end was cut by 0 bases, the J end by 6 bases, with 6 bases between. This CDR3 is CASSLSDGNEQFF. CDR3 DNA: TGTGCCAGCAGTTTATCTGATGGCAATGAGCAGTTCTTC.

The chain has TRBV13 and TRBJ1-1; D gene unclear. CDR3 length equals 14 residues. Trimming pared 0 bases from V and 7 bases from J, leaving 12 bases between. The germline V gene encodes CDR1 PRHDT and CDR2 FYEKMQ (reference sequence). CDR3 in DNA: TGTGCCAGCAGCTTAGGTGCGGCAGCCAGTGAAGCTTTCTTT. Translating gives CASSLGAAASEAFF.

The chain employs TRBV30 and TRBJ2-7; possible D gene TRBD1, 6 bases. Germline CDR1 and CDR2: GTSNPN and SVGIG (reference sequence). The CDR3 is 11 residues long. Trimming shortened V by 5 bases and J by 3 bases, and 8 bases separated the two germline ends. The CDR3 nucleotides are TGTGCCTGGGACAGGATCTACGAGCAGTACTTC. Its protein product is CAWDRIYEQYF. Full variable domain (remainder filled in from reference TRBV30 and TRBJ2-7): SQTIHQWPATLVQPVGSPLSLECTVEGTSNPNLYWYRQAAGRGLQLLFYSVGIGQISSEVPQNLSASRPQDRQFILSSKKLLLSDSGFYLCAWDRIYEQYFGPGTRLTVT.

The CDR3 DNA sequence: TGTGCCAGCAGCTTATATGGGACTGGGTATAATTCACCCCTCCACTTT. This sequence encodes CASSLYGTGYNSPLHF. This chain uses TRBV13 with TRBJ1-6; a possible D gene is TRBD1 (5 bases). This CDR3 is 16 amino acids long. Germline CDR1 and CDR2: PRHDT and FYEKMQ (reference sequence). Trimming cost V 2 bases and J 4 bases, with 12 bases left between them. Drawing the rest from reference TRBV13 and TRBJ1-6, the complete variable domain is AAGVIQSPRHLIKEKRETATLKCYPIPRHDTVYWYQQGPGQDPQFLISFYEKMQSDKGSIPDRFSAQQFSDYHSELNMSSLELGDSALYFCASSLYGTGYNSPLHFGNGTRLTVT.

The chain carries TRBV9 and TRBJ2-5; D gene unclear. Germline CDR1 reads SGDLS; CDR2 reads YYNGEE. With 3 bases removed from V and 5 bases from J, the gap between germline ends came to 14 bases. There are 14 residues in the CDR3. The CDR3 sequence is CASSASSASETQYF. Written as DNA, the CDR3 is TGTGCCAGCAGCGCATCATCAGCCTCGGAGACCCAGTACTTC.

The chain's CDR3 is CASSAPGGVDNEKLFF. In nucleotides, the CDR3 is TGTGCCAGCAGTGCTCCAGGGGGGGTTGACAATGAAAAACTGTTTTTT. J is TRBJ1-4 and V is TRBV9; 7 bases map to TRBD1. After removal of 5 bases from V and 5 bases from J, the junction contained 12 bases not matched to a gene. Germline CDR1 and CDR2: SGDLS and YYNGEE. The CDR3 is made up of 16 amino acids. The variable domain in full, with the rest retrieved from reference TRBV9 and TRBJ1-4, is DSGVTQTPKHLITATGQRVTLRCSPRSGDLSVYWYQQSLDQGLQFLIQYYNGEERAKGNILERFSAQQFPDLHSELNLSSLELGDSALYFCASSAPGGVDNEKLFFGSGTQLSVL.

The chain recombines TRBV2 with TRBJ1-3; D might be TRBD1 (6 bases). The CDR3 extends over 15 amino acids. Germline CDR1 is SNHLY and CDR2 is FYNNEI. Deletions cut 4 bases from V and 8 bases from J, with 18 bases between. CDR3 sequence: CASSAEAGEVDTIYF. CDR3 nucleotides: TGTGCCAGCAGTGCGGAGGCAGGGGAGGTGGACACCATATATTTT.

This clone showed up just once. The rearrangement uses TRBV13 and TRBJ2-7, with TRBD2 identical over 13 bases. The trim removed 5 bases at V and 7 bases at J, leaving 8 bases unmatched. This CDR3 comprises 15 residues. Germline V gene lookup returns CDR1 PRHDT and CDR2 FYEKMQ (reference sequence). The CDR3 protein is CASSPGTSGAREQYF. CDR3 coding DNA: TGTGCCAGCAGCCCAGGGACTAGCGGGGCCCGGGAGCAGTACTTC.

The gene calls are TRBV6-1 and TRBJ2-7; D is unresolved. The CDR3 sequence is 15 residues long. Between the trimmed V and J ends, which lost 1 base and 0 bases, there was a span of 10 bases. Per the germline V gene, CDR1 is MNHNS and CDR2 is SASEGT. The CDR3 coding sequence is TGTGCCAGCAGTGAAGGGCTCTCCAACTCCTACGAGCAGTACTTC. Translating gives CASSEGLSNSYEQYF.

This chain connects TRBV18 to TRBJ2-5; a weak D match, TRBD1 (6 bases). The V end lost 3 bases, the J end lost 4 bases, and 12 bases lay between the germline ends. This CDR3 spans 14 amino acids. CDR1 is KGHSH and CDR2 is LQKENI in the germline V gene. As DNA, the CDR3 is TGTGCCAGCTCACCCCCTGACAGGCTAGAGACCCAGTACTTC. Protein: CASSPPDRLETQYF.